This T cell receptor (beta chain) derives from a study of radiation and T cells in renal cell carcinoma (dated by TCRdb to 2020 to 2021). Describing the broader study: In total, approximately 51 samples, comprising 26 tumors and about 27 peripheral blood samples, were subjected to TCR beta sequencing. In the 53 samples combined, 4,016,671 unique CDR3 nucleotide sequences were found, encoding roughly 3,000,000 unique CDR3 amino acid sequences. What the research found in general, with its limitations: A greater number of dominant CDR3 motifs was detected in irradiated tumors than in control tumors, and a larger share of the repertoire was occupied by these motifs in irradiated tumors than in control tumors. Higher TCR clonality was observed in irradiated tumors than in controls, with an average of roughly 54% of the repertoire accounted for by the top 100 clonotypes, compared with roughly 43% in nephrectomy-only tumors. Because only small tumor regions of roughly 1 g were available, intratumoral heterogeneity was not captured. The single-armed trial design could not address effects of radiation dose or scheduling on the TCR repertoire.

The CDR3 spans 13 residues, from the cysteine through the phenylalanine. Here the CDR3 DNA is all that survives: 39 bases in frame from base 1. V ends up 7 bases short and J 4 bases short, with an unmatched junction base count of 2. The germline V gene (reference sequence) gives CDR1 as LNHNV and CDR2 as YYDKDF. TCR beta libraries were generated from genomic DNA with the immunoSEQ kit, following the manufacturer's recommendations. To prepare the libraries, a first multiplex PCR with proprietary primers was run, followed by a second PCR that added unique barcodes, and a bead cleanup was done after each round. Each sample batch included a kit-provided positive control reaction and a negative control reaction. The final libraries were assessed on an Agilent 4200 TapeStation D1000 ScreenTape, pooled by volume, and quantified by qPCR. Sequencing was performed on an Illumina NextSeq500 using a MidOutput 150-cycle cartridge, with 156 Read1 cycles, 15 Index1 cycles, and the kit custom primers. The pooled library was loaded at 0.9 to 1 pM with an approximately 18% PhiX control spike-in. The authors' analysis ran thus. Vendor-processed data were analyzed in R, with a clonotype defined as all T cells sharing the same CDR3 nucleotide sequence. For clone abundance analyses, frequencies were normalized to the 10,000 most abundant clones per sample. Public T cell clones, averaging fewer than five per sample, were removed before analysis. Dominant motif analysis used ImmunoMap with the PAM10 matrix, gap penalty 30 and homology threshold 0.3; motifs with cumulative frequency at least 0.01 counted as dominant. TCRdb took this table from immuneACCESS and kept in-frame rearrangements with V and J called. Such tables lack part of the clones; where checked against another copy, unresolved V genes explain under half of the gap, and the rest is unexplained. The V and J calls and clone size are taken from that table; D and trimming were inferred from the DNA. This sample lists 24,000 or so clones; roughly 60% were detected once. The ten top clones hold under 25% of the sample.

Read against the paper, the sample's time point label means: tumor resected at nephrectomy. According to the study, the label for this sample's treatment or condition signals: treatment-naive control, cytoreductive nephrectomy. For controls, tumors were taken from treatment-naive renal cell carcinoma patients who had cytoreductive nephrectomy with no radiation beforehand. All patients had renal cell carcinoma with clear cell pathology. The control tumors used for TCR sequencing were from a handful of females and 11 to 12 males, were resected between the early 2010s and the mid-2010s, and had a median patient age of around 50 years (range roughly 35 to 85). Tumors were dissociated mechanically, digested with collagenase/hyaluronidase at 37 degrees C, processed in gentleMACS C tubes, and stored in liquid nitrogen. Genomic DNA for TCR sequencing was prepared using the QIAamp DNA Blood Mini Kit (Qiagen). Samples were included in the analyses only if all quality control checks were passed.

This clone was seen only a few times. Its antigen is currently not known. Within one base of it there is no much larger clone, and no base qualities were kept. The sequence links TRBV15 to TRBJ1-5, with TRBD1 matching 9 junction bases. The starting material was tumor tissue, obtained from a patient whose treatment was nephrectomy without radiotherapy. The TCR originated in a man aged 40-49 years with renal cell carcinoma. CDR3 protein: CATKGQGNQPQHF. The nucleotides read TGTGCCACCAAAGGACAGGGGAATCAGCCCCAGCATTTT.